These T cell receptor beta chains were read from a single sample in a study of shared clonotypes between healthy human individuals. Produced via immunoSEQ multiplex PCR; TCRdb's table is partial and in-frame only. Counted here are fewer than 1.8 million clones, 98% occurring once; the ten biggest clones make up about 0.34%. The sequenced sample was naive CD4+ T cells sorted from blood. These receptors all stem from a man between 25 and 39 years old in good health. Both conserved end residues are part of each CDR3. D genes are given only for firm matches. A row's size may be missing; if present it is once, few, many or a size class.

J: TRBJ2-7
size: -
D: -
V: TRBV5-4
DNA: TGTGCCAGCAGCTCGGCCCGATCCTACGAGCAGTACTTC
CDR3: CASSSARSYEQYF

J: TRBJ2-2
size: -
D: -
V: TRBV19
DNA: TGTGCCAGTAGTCGGAGTGGCGTGTCGAACACCGGGGAGCTGTTTTTT
CDR3: CASSRSGVSNTGELFF

J: TRBJ2-7
size: -
D: TRBD1
V: TRBV6-5
DNA: TGTGCCAGCGCGGCGACAGGGCTCCCCTACGAGCAGTACTTC
CDR3: CASAATGLPYEQYF

J: TRBJ2-3
size: -
D: TRBD1
V: TRBV6-5
DNA: TGTGCCAGCAGAAAGGACAGGGGCACAGATACGCAGTATTTT
CDR3: CASRKDRGTDTQYF

J: TRBJ2-2
size: -
D: TRBD1
V: TRBV28
DNA: TGTGCCAGCAGAAGGACAGGGTTGGGTACCGGGGAGCTGTTTTTT
CDR3: CASRRTGLGTGELFF

J: TRBJ2-5
size: -
D: -
V: TRBV18
DNA: TGTGCCAGCTCATCCGATCTATTGGCCGTGGAGACCCAGTACTTC
CDR3: CASSSDLLAVETQYF

J: TRBJ2-3
size: -
D: TRBD2
V: TRBV5-1
DNA: TGCGCCAGCAGCTTTTCTTTTCCTAGCGGGAGGTTGTCAGATACGCAGTATTTT
CDR3: CASSFSFPSGRLSDTQYF

J: TRBJ1-1
size: -
D: -
V: TRBV5-1
DNA: TGCGCCAGCTGCGAGGCGGAGGTGAACACTGAAGCTTTCTTT
CDR3: CASCEAEVNTEAFF

J: TRBJ2-7
size: -
D: -
V: TRBV12-2
DNA: TGTGCAAGTCGCTTAGAAGAAAAGGGACGGACCTACGAGCAGTACTTC
CDR3: CASRLEEKGRTYEQYF

J: TRBJ2-7
size: -
D: -
V: TRBV7-8
DNA: TGTGCCAGCAGCTTGGGCCTCTCGGTCTACGAGCAGTACTTC
CDR3: CASSLGLSVYEQYF

J: TRBJ2-2
size: -
D: -
V: TRBV6-8
DNA: TGTGCCAGCAGTTACAGGAGAAAGGAGGGAGGAGAGACCGGGGAGCTGTTTTTT
CDR3: CASSYRRKEGGETGELFF

J: TRBJ1-2
size: -
D: TRBD1
V: TRBV10-3
DNA: TGTGCCATCAGTGAAAGACAGGGCGGTGACTATGGCTACACCTTC
CDR3: CAISERQGGDYGYTF

J: TRBJ2-7
size: -
D: -
V: TRBV7-9
DNA: TGTGCCAGCTCTGGGCTCCTTGCCTACGAGCAGTACTTC
CDR3: CASSGLLAYEQYF

J: TRBJ1-1
size: -
D: -
V: TRBV18
DNA: TGTGCCAGCTCACCAACGAAGAACACTGAAGCTTTCTTT
CDR3: CASSPTKNTEAFF

J: TRBJ2-3
size: -
D: -
V: TRBV5-1
DNA: TGCGCCAGCAGCTTGGCCGCACAGGCCGTAGGATTACGCACAGATACGCAGTATTTT
CDR3: CASSLAAQAVGLRTDTQYF

J: TRBJ2-1
size: -
D: -
V: TRBV7-9
DNA: TGTGCCAGCAGCTTAGTGGCCCCCATCGGTGAGCAGTTCTTC
CDR3: CASSLVAPIGEQFF

J: TRBJ2-7
size: -
D: -
V: TRBV29-1
DNA: TGCAGCGTTGGTAGGGCTTACGAGCAGTACTTC
CDR3: CSVGRAYEQYF

J: TRBJ1-4
size: once
D: -
V: TRBV7-2
DNA: TGTGCCAGCAGTAGAAGACCCAAGTCTGGATATGAAAAACTGTTTTTT
CDR3: CASSRRPKSGYEKLFF